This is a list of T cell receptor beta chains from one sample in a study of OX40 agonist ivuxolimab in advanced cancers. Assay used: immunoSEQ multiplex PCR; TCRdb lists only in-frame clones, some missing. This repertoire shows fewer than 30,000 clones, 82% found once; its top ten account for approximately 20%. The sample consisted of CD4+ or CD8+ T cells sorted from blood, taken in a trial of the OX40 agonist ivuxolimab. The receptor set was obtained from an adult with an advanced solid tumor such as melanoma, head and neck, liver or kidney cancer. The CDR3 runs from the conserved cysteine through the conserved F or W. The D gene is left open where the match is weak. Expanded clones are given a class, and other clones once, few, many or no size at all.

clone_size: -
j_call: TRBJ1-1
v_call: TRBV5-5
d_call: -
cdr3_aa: CASSLARGRDRTEAFF
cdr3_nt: TGTGCCAGCAGCTTGGCCCGGGGAAGGGATCGGACTGAAGCTTTCTTT

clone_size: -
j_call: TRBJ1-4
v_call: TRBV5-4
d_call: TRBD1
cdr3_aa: CASSLQGVGEKLFF
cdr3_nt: TGTGCCAGCAGCCTACAGGGGGTGGGGGAAAAACTGTTTTTT

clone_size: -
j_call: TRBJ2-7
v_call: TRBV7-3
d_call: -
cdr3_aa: CASSLGRDYEQYF
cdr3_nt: TGTGCCAGCAGCCTCGGACGGGACTACGAGCAGTACTTC

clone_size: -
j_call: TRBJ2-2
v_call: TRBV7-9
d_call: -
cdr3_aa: CARDLGTGELFF
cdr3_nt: TGTGCCAGGGATCTTGGCACCGGGGAGCTGTTTTTT

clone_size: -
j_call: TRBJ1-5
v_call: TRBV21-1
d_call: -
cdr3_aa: CASSKEHGYSNQPQHF
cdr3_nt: TGTGCCAGCAGCAAAGAGCACGGTTATAGCAATCAGCCCCAGCATTTT

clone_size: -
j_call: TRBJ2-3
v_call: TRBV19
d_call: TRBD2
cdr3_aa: CASSPRTSGDTDTQYF
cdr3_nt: TGTGCCAGTAGTCCTCGGACTAGCGGGGACACAGATACGCAGTATTTT

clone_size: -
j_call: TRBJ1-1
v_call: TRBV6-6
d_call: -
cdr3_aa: CASSYSGTTEAFF
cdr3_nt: TGTGCCAGCAGTTACTCAGGGACCACTGAAGCTTTCTTT

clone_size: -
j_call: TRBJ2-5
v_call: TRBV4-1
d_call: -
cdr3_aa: CASSQAGTQYF
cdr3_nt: TGCGCCAGCAGCCAAGCAGGCACCCAGTACTTC

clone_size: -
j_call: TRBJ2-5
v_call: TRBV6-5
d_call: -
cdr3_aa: CASSPTGPQETQYF
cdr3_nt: TGTGCCAGCAGTCCTACAGGACCGCAAGAGACCCAGTACTTC

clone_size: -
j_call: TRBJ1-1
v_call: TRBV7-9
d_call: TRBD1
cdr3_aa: CASSLQGARTEAFF
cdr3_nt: TGTGCCAGCAGCTTACAGGGGGCGCGTACTGAAGCTTTCTTT

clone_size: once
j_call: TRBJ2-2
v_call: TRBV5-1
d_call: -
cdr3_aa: CASSLGPGANTGELFF
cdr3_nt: TGCGCCAGCAGCTTGGGCCCAGGGGCTAACACCGGGGAGCTGTTTTTT

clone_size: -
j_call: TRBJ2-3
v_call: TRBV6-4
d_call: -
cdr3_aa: CASSDIADTDTQYF
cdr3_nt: TGTGCCAGCAGTGACATAGCTGACACAGATACGCAGTATTTT

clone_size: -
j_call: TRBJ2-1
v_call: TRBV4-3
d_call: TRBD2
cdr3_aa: CASSQDIEGGGAYNEQFF
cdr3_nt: TGCGCCAGCAGCCAAGATATCGAGGGCGGGGGGGCCTACAATGAGCAGTTCTTC

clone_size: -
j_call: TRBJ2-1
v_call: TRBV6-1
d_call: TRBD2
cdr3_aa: CASSEASGGANEQFF
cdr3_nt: TGTGCCAGCAGTGAAGCTAGCGGGGGGGCCAATGAGCAGTTCTTC

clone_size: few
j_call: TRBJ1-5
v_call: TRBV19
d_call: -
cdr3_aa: CASSIWGSNQPQHF
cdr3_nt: TGTGCCAGTAGTATCTGGGGCAGCAATCAGCCCCAGCATTTT

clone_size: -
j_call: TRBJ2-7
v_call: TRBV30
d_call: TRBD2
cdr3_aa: CAWAVGGRAREQYF
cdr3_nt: TGTGCCTGGGCAGTGGGGGGGAGGGCCCGGGAGCAGTACTTC

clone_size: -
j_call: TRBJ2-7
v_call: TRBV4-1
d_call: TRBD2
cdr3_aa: CASSPLAGDLEQYF
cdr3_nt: TGCGCCAGCAGCCCCCTAGCGGGGGATCTCGAGCAGTACTTC

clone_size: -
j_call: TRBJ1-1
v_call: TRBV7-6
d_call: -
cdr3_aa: CASSLGGGGWNTEAFF
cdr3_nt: TGTGCCAGCAGCTTAGGGGGAGGAGGGTGGAACACTGAAGCTTTCTTT

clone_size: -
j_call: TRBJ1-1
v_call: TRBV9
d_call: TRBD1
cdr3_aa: CASRGQANTEAFF
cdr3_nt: TGTGCCAGCAGGGGACAGGCGAACACTGAAGCTTTCTTT

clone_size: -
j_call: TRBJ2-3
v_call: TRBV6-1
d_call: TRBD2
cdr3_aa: CASSDGAGGPDTQYF
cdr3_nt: TGTGCCAGCAGTGATGGTGCGGGAGGCCCAGATACGCAGTATTTT

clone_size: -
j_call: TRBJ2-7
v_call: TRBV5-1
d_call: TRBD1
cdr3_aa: CASATGQGAHEQYF
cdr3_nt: TGCGCCAGCGCAACCGGACAGGGGGCACACGAGCAGTACTTC

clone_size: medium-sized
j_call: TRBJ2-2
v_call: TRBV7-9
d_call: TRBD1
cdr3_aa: CASSMTGVATGELFF
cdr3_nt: TGTGCCAGCAGCATGACAGGGGTTGCCACCGGGGAGCTGTTTTTT